The clone carrying this T cell receptor (beta chain) has a count of ten or more. Its cognate antigen is unknown. These data originate in a study of glioma-infiltrating T cells. This CDR3 has 15 amino acids. The V gene lost 6 bases and the J gene lost 2 bases, with 11 bases spanning the gap. Germline CDR1 SEHNR, CDR2 FQNEAQ (reference sequence). The iRepertoire nested amplicon-rescue multiplex PCR amplified TCR alpha and beta CDR3s from RNA. MiXCR, applied by TCRdb to the multiplex PCR reads, yields one record per CDR3 protein. The data hold about 210,000 distinct CDR3 sequences, with roughly 32% observed a single time. Findings of the study overall: Gliomas, especially low-grade, showed above-expected tissue-blood divergence; non-neoplastic patients showed below.

The chain employs TRBV7-9 and TRBJ2-6, with unresolved D. The sequenced sample was glioma tissue, nonneoplastic brain tissue, or PBMCs (not recorded which). This TCR was sampled from a human donor with low-grade glioma or glioblastoma, undergoing nonglioma brain surgery, or in good health (not recorded which). CDR3 region: CASSYTEAGANVLTF. The CDR3 coding sequence is TGTGCCAGCAGTTACACCGAGGCTGGGGCCAACGTCCTGACTTTC.